The 2 T cell receptor beta chains listed next were all sequenced from one sample in a study of naive and memory T cell subsets (dated 2017 in TCRdb). Library creation used UMI-ligation and nested PCR. Sequencing was performed on an Illumina MiSeq. To cover both TRBC1 and TRBC2, the beta constant-region primer consisted of an equimolar mix of two oligonucleotides. TCRdb reprocessing: public reads trimmed at Q25 with fastp, clones called with MiXCR, in-frame beta chains kept. Each CDR3 protein appears once, grouped with its most common genes and DNA. The sample profile shows 120,000 to 150,000 distinct CDR3 sequences; about 18% of them were found once. The ten largest make up just over 0.14% of the sample. Specimen: naive CD4+ T cells from blood. In the paper's terms, the cell subset or site label means: naive T cells, CD45RA high CD27+. The receptors were sampled from a human donor in good health.

The chain couples TRBV5-1 to TRBJ2-3; TRBD1 is a possible D gene (5 bases). Per germline, CDR1 SGHRS and CDR2 YFSETQ. V was pared by 5 bases and J by 9 bases, with 19 bases between. The CDR3 spans 14 residues. The CDR3 nucleotides read TGCGCCAGCAGAGGGGCCGGACCTTCTAGGACGCAGTATTTT. Its translation is CASRGAGPSRTQYF.

The sample holds a few counts of this clonotype. The rearrangement joins TRBV6-1 to TRBJ2-7, with D unresolved. The CDR3 sequence is 11 residues long. Germline values: CDR1 MNHNS, CDR2 SASEGT. Trimming stripped 4 bases from V and 5 bases from J, with 6 bases between. This CDR3 is CASSVRDEQYF. In DNA form, the CDR3 reads TGTGCCAGCAGTGTCCGGGACGAGCAGTACTTC.